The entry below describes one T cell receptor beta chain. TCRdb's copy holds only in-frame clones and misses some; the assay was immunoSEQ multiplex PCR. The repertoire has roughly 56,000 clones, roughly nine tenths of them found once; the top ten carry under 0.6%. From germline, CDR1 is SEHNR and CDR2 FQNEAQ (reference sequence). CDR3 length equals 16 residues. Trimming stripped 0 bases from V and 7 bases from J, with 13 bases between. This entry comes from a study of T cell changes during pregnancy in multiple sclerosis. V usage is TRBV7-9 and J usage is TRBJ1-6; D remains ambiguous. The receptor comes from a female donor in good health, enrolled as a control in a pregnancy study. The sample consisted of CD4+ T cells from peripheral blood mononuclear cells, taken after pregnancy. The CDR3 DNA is TGTGCCAGCAGCTTAGCAACGGGGAACTACAATTCACCCCTCCACTTT. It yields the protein CASSLATGNYNSPLHF.